Listed below are T cell receptor beta chains from one sample, sequenced in a study of blood T cell repertoires in COVID-19. Measured with immunoSEQ multiplex PCR; TCRdb has only the in-frame clones, and not every one. The table has about 360,000 clones, approximately 82% seen once. Material for sequencing was peripheral blood. The receptor set was obtained from a man in his thirties or forties with active or convalescent COVID-19. Both conserved end residues are part of each CDR3. Each record gives: J gene, D gene, V gene, clone size, CDR3 DNA, CDR3 protein. A D gene is named only where the DNA matches it firmly. Clone size, where shown, is once, few, many, or a class for clones that have expanded.

TRBJ1-5 TRBD1 TRBV5-8 NA TGTGCCAGCAGCCACGGACTACAGGGGCAGCCCCAGCATTTT CASSHGLQGQPQHF
TRBJ2-1 NA TRBV5-1 NA TGCGCCAGCAGCCTTAACAATGAGCAGTTCTTC CASSLNNEQFF
TRBJ2-2 NA TRBV6-4 NA TGTGCCAGCAGTGCCCGGGGGACGAACACCGGGGAGCTGTTTTTT CASSARGTNTGELFF
TRBJ1-1 TRBD1 TRBV18 once TGTGCCAGCTCACTACAGGGGCCGAACACTGAAGCTTTCTTT CASSLQGPNTEAFF
TRBJ1-5 NA TRBV6-1 NA TGTGCCAGCAGTGAACGCAGAAATCAGCCCCAGCATTTT CASSERRNQPQHF
TRBJ2-7 NA TRBV9 NA TGTGCCAGCAGCGTAGACCCCACTCCGACGGGATCCTACGAGCAGTACTTC CASSVDPTPTGSYEQYF
TRBJ2-7 NA TRBV20-1 NA TGCAGTGCTAGTCCGATGAGCGACGAGCAGTACTTC CSASPMSDEQYF
TRBJ2-1 TRBD2 TRBV4-1 NA TGCGCCAGCAGCCAAGATAGACTAGCCAATGAGCAGTTCTTC CASSQDRLANEQFF
TRBJ1-2 NA TRBV29-1 few TGCAGCGTTGGGGGGGAAGGCTACACCTTC CSVGGEGYTF
TRBJ2-1 TRBD2 TRBV27 NA TGTGCCAGCAGTTTATCGGGTAGCGGGAGGGCTGGGGATGAGCAGTTCTTC CASSLSGSGRAGDEQFF
TRBJ2-1 TRBD2 TRBV7-2 NA TGTGCCAGCAGCTTGGGGACTAGCGGATACAATGAGCAGTTCTTC CASSLGTSGYNEQFF
TRBJ2-2 NA TRBV10-1 NA TGCGCCAGCAGGGTTGCGGTTTATGGGGAGCTGTTTTTT CASRVAVYGELFF
TRBJ2-2 NA TRBV7-8 NA TGTGCCAGCAGCTTCCTCGTCTCACAAAACACCGGGGAGCTGTTTTTT CASSFLVSQNTGELFF
TRBJ2-7 NA TRBV19 NA TGTGCCAGTAGTTACGGGGATTACGAGCAGTACTTC CASSYGDYEQYF
TRBJ1-3 NA TRBV3-1/TRBV3-2 NA TGTGCCAGCAGCCAGGGGGGGTCCGGAAACACCATATATTTT CASSQGGSGNTIYF
TRBJ2-7 NA TRBV21-1 NA TGTGCCAGCAGCAAAGCGGAGGTGGGTAGGAGGGAGCAGTACTTC CASSKAEVGRREQYF
TRBJ1-2 NA TRBV9 few TGTGCCAGCAGCGTTCAGGGAATTGGATATGGCTACACCTTC CASSVQGIGYGYTF
TRBJ2-3 NA TRBV11-3 once TGTGCCAGCAGCAGGACGGGGTTTGGAGATACGCAGTATTTT CASSRTGFGDTQYF
TRBJ2-2 NA TRBV7-3 NA TGTGCCAGCAGCTTACAGGCTAGCGCCGGGGAGCTGTTTTTT CASSLQASAGELFF
TRBJ2-5 TRBD1 TRBV4-2 NA TGTGCCAGCAGCCAAGATCCCGACAGGGGAGAGGAGACCCAGTACTTC CASSQDPDRGEETQYF
TRBJ2-1 NA TRBV28 once TGTGCCAGCAGTTCCGAAGCGGATTCCTACAATGAGCAGTTCTTC CASSSEADSYNEQFF
TRBJ2-2 TRBD2 TRBV6-6 NA TGTGCCAGCAACCCCGCGGGAGGATATTTCGGGGAGCTGTTTTTT CASNPAGGYFGELFF
TRBJ2-1 NA TRBV28 NA TGTGCCAGCAGTTTATACAACAATGAGCAGTTCTTC CASSLYNNEQFF
TRBJ1-4 NA TRBV3-1/TRBV3-2 NA TGTGCCAGCAGCCAAGACCTAACCCCGGGGGTGGAGGATGAAAAACTGTTTTTT CASSQDLTPGVEDEKLFF
TRBJ2-3 NA TRBV14 NA TGTGCCAGCAGCCTCGGTGATACGCAGTATTTT CASSLGDTQYF
TRBJ1-5 NA TRBV5-8 few TGTGCCAGCAGCTTGGAACAGGTCAATCAGCCCCAGCATTTT CASSLEQVNQPQHF
TRBJ2-5 NA TRBV19 NA TGTGCCAGTAGCCAAGCCAAGACGGGTAAGGAGACCCAGTACTTC CASSQAKTGKETQYF
TRBJ2-5 NA TRBV6-2/TRBV6-3 NA TGTGCCAGCAGCCGACGACAGGTTGGAGAGACCCAGTACTTC CASSRRQVGETQYF
TRBJ2-1 TRBD2 TRBV6-5 NA TGTGCCAGCAGTTCGACTAGCGCCTACAATGAGCAGTTCTTC CASSSTSAYNEQFF
TRBJ2-3 NA TRBV19 NA TGTGCCAGTAGTATGGCGGCAGATACGCAGTATTTT CASSMAADTQYF
TRBJ1-2 NA TRBV6-1 NA TGTGCCAGCAGTGAAGTCCTGGGGAGCTATGGCTACACCTTC CASSEVLGSYGYTF
TRBJ2-7 NA TRBV30 NA TGTGCCTGGAGTAGGGGGGGGGACTACGAGCAGTACTTC CAWSRGGDYEQYF
TRBJ2-1 TRBD2 TRBV7-2 NA TGTGCCAGCAGCGTGACTAGCGGGAGGGCCTACAATGAGCAGTTCTTC CASSVTSGRAYNEQFF
TRBJ2-3 NA TRBV10-3 NA TGTGCCATCAGTGAGGAACTCCCGGGCACAGATACGCAGTATTTT CAISEELPGTDTQYF
TRBJ2-4 TRBD1 TRBV19 NA TGTGCCAGTAGTTTAGACAGGGATGCGTACTTC CASSLDRDAYF
TRBJ1-1 NA TRBV6-4 NA TGTGCCAGCAGTAGGCCGGGACTCCTAAGGCAAGCTTTCTTT CASSRPGLLRQAFF
TRBJ1-2 NA TRBV19 NA TGTGCCAGTAGTTGGGAGGGGAACTATGGCTACACCTTC CASSWEGNYGYTF
TRBJ2-2 NA TRBV19 NA TGTGCCAGTAGTATAAACAGAAACACCGGGGAGCTGTTTTTT CASSINRNTGELFF
TRBJ1-6 TRBD1 TRBV6-5 NA TGTGCCAGCAGTTACTCGGAGGGGGCGGATTCACCCCTCCACTTT CASSYSEGADSPLHF
TRBJ2-7 TRBD1 TRBV3-1/TRBV3-2 NA TGTGCCAGCAGCCTGGGGACAGGGAGTCTCGAGCAGTACTTC CASSLGTGSLEQYF
TRBJ1-1 NA TRBV28 NA TGTGCCAGCAGTTTAGTTCAGGGTAACACTGAAGCTTTCTTT CASSLVQGNTEAFF
TRBJ1-1 TRBD1 TRBV7-3 NA TGTGCCAGCAGCTTAGGACAGGGGAACACTGAAGCTTTCTTT CASSLGQGNTEAFF
TRBJ1-2 NA TRBV7-2 NA TGTGCCAGCAGCTTAGTAGGGGGAGGGGCAGGGACGAGCTATGGCTACACCTTC CASSLVGGGAGTSYGYTF
TRBJ1-1 NA TRBV28 NA TGTGCCAGCAGTCTAGGGGGTATGAACACTGAAGCTTTCTTT CASSLGGMNTEAFF
TRBJ1-4 NA TRBV5-6 NA TGTGCCAGCAGCTTCTACAGGCGGAATGAAAAACTGTTTTTT CASSFYRRNEKLFF
TRBJ2-7 NA TRBV6-1 NA TGTGCCAGCAGTGAATCAGGCAGGGGCTACGGGTACGAGCAGTACTTC CASSESGRGYGYEQYF
TRBJ2-2 TRBD2 TRBV9 few TGTGCCAGCAGCGTAGGTGGCGGGAGGGGCACCGGGGAGCTGTTTTTT CASSVGGGRGTGELFF
TRBJ2-1 TRBD1 TRBV6-2/TRBV6-3 NA TGTGCCAGCAGTGACAGGGGGACCTACAATGAGCAGTTCTTC CASSDRGTYNEQFF
TRBJ1-1 NA TRBV4-1 NA TGCGCCAGCAGCCAAACAGGTCTTACTGAAGCTTTCTTT CASSQTGLTEAFF
TRBJ2-1 TRBD1 TRBV7-8 NA TGTGCCAGCAGCTCCGGACAGGGCAGTTGGTACTTCTTC CASSSGQGSWYFF
TRBJ1-4 NA TRBV4-3 NA TGCGCCAGCAGCCGAGAGCGGGATGCAACTAATGAAAAACTGTTTTTT CASSRERDATNEKLFF
TRBJ1-5 NA TRBV19 NA TGTGCCAGTACGCCGGGACGGAGGGGCAATCAGCCCCAGCATTTT CASTPGRRGNQPQHF
TRBJ1-1 NA TRBV5-5 NA TGTGCCAGCAGCTTGACGGGACTAAACACTGAAGCTTTCTTT CASSLTGLNTEAFF
TRBJ2-1 TRBD2 TRBV4-3 NA TGCGCCAGCAGTCGAAGCGGGATCGGGCAGTTCTTC CASSRSGIGQFF
TRBJ1-2 TRBD1 TRBV4-1 once TGCGCCAGCAGCCAGGTGGACAGGGGGCTTGGGGGCTACACCTTC CASSQVDRGLGGYTF
TRBJ1-5 NA TRBV5-6 NA TGTGCCAGCAGCTTTGGGTGGGACTCCTATAGCAATCAGCCCCAGCATTTT CASSFGWDSYSNQPQHF